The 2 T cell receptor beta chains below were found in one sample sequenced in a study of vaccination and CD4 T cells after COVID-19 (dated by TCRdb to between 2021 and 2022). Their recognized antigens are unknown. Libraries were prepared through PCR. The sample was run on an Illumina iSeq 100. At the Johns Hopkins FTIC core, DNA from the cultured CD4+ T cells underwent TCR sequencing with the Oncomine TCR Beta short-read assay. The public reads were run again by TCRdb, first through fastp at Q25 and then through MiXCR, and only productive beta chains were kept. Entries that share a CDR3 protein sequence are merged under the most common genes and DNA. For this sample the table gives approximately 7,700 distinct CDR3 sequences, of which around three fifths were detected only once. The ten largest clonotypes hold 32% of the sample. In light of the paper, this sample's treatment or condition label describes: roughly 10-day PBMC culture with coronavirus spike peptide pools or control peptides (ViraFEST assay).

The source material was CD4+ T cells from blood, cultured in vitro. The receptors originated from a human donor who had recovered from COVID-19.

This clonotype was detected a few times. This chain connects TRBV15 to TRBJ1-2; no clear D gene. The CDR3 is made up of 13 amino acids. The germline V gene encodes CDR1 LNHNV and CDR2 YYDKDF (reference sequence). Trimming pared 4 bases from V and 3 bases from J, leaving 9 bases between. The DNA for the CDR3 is TGTGCCACCAGCAACCGGATCGACTATGGCTACACCTTC. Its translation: CATSNRIDYGYTF. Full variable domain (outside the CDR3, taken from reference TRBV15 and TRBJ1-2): DAMVIQNPRYQVTQFGKPVTLSCSQTLNHNVMYWYQQKSSQAPKLLFHYYDKDFNNEADTPDNFQSRRPNTSFCFLDIRSPGLGDTAMYLCATSNRIDYGYTFGSGTRLTVV.

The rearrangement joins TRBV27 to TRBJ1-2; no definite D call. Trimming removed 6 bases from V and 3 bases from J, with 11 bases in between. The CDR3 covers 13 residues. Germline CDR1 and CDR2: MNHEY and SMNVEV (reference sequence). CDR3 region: CASRAGIYYGYTF. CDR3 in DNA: TGTGCCAGCAGAGCCGGGATCTACTATGGCTACACCTTC.